Listed below are T cell receptor beta chains from one sample, sequenced in a study of T-cell memory formation after mild COVID-19. TCRdb passed the 5' RACE reads through MiXCR, listing each CDR3 protein once. The sample lists around 300,000 distinct CDR3 sequences; approximately 13% were seen once. Sequencing used PBMCs or a T cell subset sorted from them (not recorded which). The receptors were gathered from a man aged 18 to 29 who had mild COVID-19 (a few samples of this study predate the infection). Cell type and time point are not known. Both conserved end residues are part of each CDR3. D genes are given only for firm matches. A row's size may be missing; if present it is once, few, many or a size class.

.	TRBD2	TRBV19	TRBJ2-5	CASSIGVAGGQETQYF	TGTGCCAGTAGTATCGGTGTAGCGGGGGGCCAAGAGACCCAGTACTTC
few	.	TRBV28	TRBJ1-5	CASRGWGQGNQPQHF	TGTGCCAGCCGGGGATGGGGGCAAGGCAATCAGCCCCAGCATTTT
.	TRBD2	TRBV20-1	TRBJ2-5	CSASGTSGQETQYF	TGCAGTGCTAGCGGGACTAGCGGACAAGAGACCCAGTACTTC
.	TRBD1	TRBV12-3/TRBV12-4	TRBJ1-5	CASTQKGAGNQPQHF	TGTGCCAGCACCCAAAAGGGGGCAGGTAATCAGCCCCAGCATTTT
many	.	TRBV23-1	TRBJ2-5	CASSQTGDSPFFGNF	TGCGCCAGCAGTCAAACGGGGGACAGTCCCTTCTTTGGGAACTTC
.	TRBD1	TRBV7-3	TRBJ1-2	CASSIRPGQDYGYTF	TGTGCCAGCAGCATCCGGCCGGGACAGGACTATGGCTACACCTTC
.	TRBD2	TRBV28	TRBJ2-5	CASSPELAGGYETQYF	TGTGCCAGCAGCCCCGAGCTAGCGGGGGGGTATGAGACCCAGTACTTC
many	TRBD1	TRBV6-6	TRBJ1-5	CASIRGQGGQPQHF	TGTGCCAGCATCCGCGGACAGGGGGGCCAGCCCCAGCATTTT
few	.	TRBV6-5	TRBJ2-2	CASRQAGTPNTGELFF	TGTGCCAGCAGACAAGCCGGGACGCCGAACACCGGGGAGCTGTTTTTT
few	TRBD2	TRBV7-2	TRBJ2-1	CASSLASQRGGYNEQFF	TGTGCCAGCAGCTTAGCGTCCCAGCGGGGGGGATACAATGAGCAGTTCTTC
many	TRBD2	TRBV9	TRBJ2-3	CASSFSGGATDTQYF	TGTGCCAGCAGCTTTAGCGGGGGGGCCACAGATACGCAGTATTTT